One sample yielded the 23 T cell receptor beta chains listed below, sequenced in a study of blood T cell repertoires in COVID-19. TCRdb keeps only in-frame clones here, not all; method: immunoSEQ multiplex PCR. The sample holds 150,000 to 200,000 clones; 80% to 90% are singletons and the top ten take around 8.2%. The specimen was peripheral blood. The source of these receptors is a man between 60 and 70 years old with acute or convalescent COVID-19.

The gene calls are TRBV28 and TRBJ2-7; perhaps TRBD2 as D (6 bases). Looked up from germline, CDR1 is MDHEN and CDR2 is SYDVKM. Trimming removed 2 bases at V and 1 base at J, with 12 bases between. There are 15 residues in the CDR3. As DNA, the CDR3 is TGTGCCAGCAGTTTAGGGCGGGGCCCTTCCTACGAGCAGTACTTC. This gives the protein CASSLGRGPSYEQYF. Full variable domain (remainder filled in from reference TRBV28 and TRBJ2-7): DVKVTQSSRYLVKRTGEKVFLECVQDMDHENMFWYRQDPGLGLRLIYFSYDVKMKEKGDIPEGYSVSREKKERFSLILESASTNQTSMYLCASSLGRGPSYEQYFGPGTRLTVT.

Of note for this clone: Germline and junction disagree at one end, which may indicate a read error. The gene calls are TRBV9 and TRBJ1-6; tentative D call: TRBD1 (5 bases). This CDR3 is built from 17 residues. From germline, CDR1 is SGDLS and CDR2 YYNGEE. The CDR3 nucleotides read TGTGCCAGCAGCACAGGAGAAGGTCCGGGCTATGATTCACCCCTCCACTTT. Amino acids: CASSTGEGPGYDSPLHF.

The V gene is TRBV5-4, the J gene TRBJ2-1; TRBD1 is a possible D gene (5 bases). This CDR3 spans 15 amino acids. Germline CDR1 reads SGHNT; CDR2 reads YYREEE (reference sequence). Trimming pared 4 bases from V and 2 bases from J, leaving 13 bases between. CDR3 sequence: CASSQKVGAYNEQFF. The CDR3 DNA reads TGTGCCAGCAGCCAAAAGGTAGGGGCCTACAATGAGCAGTTCTTC.

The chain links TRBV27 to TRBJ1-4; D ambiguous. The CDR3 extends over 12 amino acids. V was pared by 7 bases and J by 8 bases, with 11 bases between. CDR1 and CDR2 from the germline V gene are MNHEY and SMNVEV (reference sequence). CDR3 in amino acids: CASTPLREKLFF. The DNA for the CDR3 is TGTGCCAGCACCCCCCTGAGGGAAAAACTGTTTTTT.

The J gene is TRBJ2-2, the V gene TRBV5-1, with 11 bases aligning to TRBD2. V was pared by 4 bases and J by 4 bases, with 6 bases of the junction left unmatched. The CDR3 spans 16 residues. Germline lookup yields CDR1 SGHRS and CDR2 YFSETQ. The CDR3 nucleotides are TGCGCCAGCAGCACATTAGCGGGAGGGTCCACCGGGGAGCTGTTTTTT. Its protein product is CASSTLAGGSTGELFF.

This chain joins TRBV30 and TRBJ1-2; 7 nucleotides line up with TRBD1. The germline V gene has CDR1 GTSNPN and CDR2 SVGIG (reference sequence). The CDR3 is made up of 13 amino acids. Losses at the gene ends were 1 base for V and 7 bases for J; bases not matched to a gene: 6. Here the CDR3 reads CAWSEGTGAGYTF. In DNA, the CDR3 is TGTGCCTGGAGTGAGGGAACAGGGGCTGGCTACACCTTC. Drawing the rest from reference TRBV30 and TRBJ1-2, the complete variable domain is SQTIHQWPATLVQPVGSPLSLECTVEGTSNPNLYWYRQAAGRGLQLLFYSVGIGQISSEVPQNLSASRPQDRQFILSSKKLLLSDSGFYLCAWSEGTGAGYTFGSGTRLTVV.

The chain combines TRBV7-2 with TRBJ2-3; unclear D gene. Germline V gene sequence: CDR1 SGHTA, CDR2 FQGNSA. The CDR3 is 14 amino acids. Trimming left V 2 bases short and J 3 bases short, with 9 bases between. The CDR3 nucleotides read TGTGCCAGCAGCTTAATTGGTGCGACAGATACGCAGTATTTT. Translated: CASSLIGATDTQYF.

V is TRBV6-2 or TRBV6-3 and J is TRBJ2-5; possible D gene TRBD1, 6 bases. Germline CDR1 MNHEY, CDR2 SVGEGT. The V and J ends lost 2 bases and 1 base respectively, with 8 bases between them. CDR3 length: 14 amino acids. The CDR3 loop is CASSYRDIQETQYF. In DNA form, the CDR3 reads TGTGCCAGCAGTTACCGGGACATCCAAGAGACCCAGTACTTC.

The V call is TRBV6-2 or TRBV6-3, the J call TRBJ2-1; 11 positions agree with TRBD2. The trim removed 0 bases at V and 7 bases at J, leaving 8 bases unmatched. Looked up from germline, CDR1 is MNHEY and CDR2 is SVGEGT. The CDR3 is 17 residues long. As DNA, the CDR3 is TGTGCCAGCAGTTACTCGCCACTAGCGGGAGTACAAAATGAGCAGTTCTTC. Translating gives CASSYSPLAGVQNEQFF.

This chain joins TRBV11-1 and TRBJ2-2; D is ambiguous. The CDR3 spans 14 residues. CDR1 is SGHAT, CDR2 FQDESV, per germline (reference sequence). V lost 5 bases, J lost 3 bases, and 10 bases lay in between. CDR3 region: CASSPTRYTGELFF. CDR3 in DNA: TGTGCCAGCAGCCCAACACGTTACACCGGGGAGCTGTTTTTT.

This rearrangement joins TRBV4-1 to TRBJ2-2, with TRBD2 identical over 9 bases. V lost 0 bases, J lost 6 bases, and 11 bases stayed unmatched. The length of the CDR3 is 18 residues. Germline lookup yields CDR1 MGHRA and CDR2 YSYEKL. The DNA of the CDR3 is TGCGCCAGCAGCCAAGATTTGGGCAGTGGCGGGAGGGCCGGGGAGCTGTTTTTT. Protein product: CASSQDLGSGGRAGELFF.

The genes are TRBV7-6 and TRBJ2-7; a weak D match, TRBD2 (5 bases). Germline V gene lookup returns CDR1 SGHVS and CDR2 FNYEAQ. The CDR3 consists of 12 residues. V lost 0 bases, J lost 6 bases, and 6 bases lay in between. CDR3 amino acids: CASSLASGEQYF. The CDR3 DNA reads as TGTGCCAGCAGCTTAGCCAGCGGCGAGCAGTACTTC.

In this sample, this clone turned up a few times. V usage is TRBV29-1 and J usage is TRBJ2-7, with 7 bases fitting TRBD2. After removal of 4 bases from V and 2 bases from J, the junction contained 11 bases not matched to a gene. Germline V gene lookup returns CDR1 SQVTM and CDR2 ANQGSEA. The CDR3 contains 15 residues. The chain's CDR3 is CSVVRGAGVTYEQYF. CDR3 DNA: TGCAGCGTTGTGAGAGGTGCGGGAGTGACCTACGAGCAGTACTTC.

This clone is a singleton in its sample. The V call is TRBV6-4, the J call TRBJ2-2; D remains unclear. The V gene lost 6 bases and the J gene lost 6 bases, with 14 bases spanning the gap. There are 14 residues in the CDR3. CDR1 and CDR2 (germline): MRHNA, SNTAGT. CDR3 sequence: CASRAGSLAGELFF. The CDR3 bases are TGTGCCAGCAGAGCCGGGTCCTTAGCCGGGGAGCTGTTTTTT.

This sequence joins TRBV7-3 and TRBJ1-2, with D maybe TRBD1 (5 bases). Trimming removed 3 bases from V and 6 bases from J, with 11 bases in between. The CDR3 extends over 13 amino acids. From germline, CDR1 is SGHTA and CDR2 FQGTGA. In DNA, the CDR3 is TGTGCCAGCAGCTTCGGGACTGGGGATGGCTACACCTTC. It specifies CASSFGTGDGYTF.

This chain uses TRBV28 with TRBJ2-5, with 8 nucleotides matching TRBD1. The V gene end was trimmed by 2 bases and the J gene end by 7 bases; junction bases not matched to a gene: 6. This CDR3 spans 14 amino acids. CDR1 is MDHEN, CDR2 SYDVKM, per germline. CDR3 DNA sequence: TGTGCCAGCAGTTTACAGGGGGCGCACGGGACCCAGTACTTC. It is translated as CASSLQGAHGTQYF.

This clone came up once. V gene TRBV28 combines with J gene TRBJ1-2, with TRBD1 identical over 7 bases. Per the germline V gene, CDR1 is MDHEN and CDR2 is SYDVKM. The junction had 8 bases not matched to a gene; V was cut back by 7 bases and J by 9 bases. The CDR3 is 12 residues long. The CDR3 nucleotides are TGTGCCAGCACCTCGACAGGGTACAGCTACACCTTC. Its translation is CASTSTGYSYTF.

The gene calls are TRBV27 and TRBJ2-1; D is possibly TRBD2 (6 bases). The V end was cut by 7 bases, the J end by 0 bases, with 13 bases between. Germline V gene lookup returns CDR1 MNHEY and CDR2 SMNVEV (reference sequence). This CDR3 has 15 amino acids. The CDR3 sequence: CASTEREPSYNEQFF. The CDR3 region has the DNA TGTGCCAGCACCGAACGGGAGCCCTCCTACAATGAGCAGTTCTTC.

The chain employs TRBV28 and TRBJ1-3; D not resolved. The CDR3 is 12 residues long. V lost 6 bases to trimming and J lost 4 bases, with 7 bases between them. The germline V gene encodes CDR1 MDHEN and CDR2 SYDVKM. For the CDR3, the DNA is TGTGCCAGCAGCTACGGGGGAAACACCATATATTTT. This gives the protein CASSYGGNTIYF.

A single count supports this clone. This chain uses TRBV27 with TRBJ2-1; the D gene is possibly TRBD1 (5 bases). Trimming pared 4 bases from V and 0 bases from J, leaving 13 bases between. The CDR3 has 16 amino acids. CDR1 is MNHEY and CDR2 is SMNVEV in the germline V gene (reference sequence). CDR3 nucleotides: TGTGCCAGCAGTTCCTCAGGGCCGAGCTCCTACAATGAGCAGTTCTTC. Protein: CASSSSGPSSYNEQFF.

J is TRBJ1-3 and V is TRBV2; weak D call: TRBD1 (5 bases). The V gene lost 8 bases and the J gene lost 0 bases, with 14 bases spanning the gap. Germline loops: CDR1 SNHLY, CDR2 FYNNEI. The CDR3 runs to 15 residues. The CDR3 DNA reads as TGTGCCAGCGGTCAGGGACTCCGCTCTGGAAACACCATATATTTT. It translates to CASGQGLRSGNTIYF.

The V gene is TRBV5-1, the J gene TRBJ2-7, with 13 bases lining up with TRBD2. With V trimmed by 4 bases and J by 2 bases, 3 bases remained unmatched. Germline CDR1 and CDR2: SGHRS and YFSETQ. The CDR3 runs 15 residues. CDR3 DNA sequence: TGCGCCAGCAGCATGGGGACTAGCGGGACCTACGAGCAGTACTTC. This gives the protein CASSMGTSGTYEQYF.

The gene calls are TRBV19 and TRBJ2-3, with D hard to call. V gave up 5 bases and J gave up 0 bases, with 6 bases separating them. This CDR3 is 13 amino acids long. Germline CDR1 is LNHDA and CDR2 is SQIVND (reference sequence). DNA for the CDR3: TGTGCCAGTAGTGCGTCTAGCACAGATACGCAGTATTTT. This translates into CASSASSTDTQYF. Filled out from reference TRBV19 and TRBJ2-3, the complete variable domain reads DGGITQSPKYLFRKEGQNVTLSCEQNLNHDAMYWYRQDPGQGLRLIYYSQIVNDFQKGDIAEGYSVSREKKESFPLTVTSAQKNPTAFYLCASSASSTDTQYFGPGTRLTVL.